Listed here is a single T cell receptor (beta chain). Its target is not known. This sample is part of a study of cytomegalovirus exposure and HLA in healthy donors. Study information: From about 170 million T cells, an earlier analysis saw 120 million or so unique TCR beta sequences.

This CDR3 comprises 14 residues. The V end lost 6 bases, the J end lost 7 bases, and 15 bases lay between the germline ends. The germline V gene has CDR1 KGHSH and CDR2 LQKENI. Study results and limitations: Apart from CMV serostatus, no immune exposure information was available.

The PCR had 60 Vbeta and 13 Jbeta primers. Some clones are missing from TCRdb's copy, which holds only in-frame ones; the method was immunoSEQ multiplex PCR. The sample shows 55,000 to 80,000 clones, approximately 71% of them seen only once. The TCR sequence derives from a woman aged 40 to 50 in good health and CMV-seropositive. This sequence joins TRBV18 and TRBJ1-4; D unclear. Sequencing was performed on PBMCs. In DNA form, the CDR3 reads TGTGCCAGCTCCCTTCGCGGTTCGGCTGAAAAACTGTTTTTT. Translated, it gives CASSLRGSAEKLFF. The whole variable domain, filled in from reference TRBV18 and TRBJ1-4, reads NAGVMQNPRHLVRRRGQEARLRCSPMKGHSHVYWYRQLPEEGLKFMVYLQKENIIDESGMPKERFSAEFPKEGPSILRIQQVVRGDSAAYFCASSLRGSAEKLFFGSGTQLSVL.